The 23 T cell receptor beta chains presented below share a single source sample, sequenced in a study of blood T cell repertoires in COVID-19. Repertoires were generated with immunoSEQ multiplex PCR, while TCRdb's copy carries only in-frame clones and drops some. This sample has more than 200,000 clones, with around 84% found just once. The material sequenced was peripheral blood. The receptors derive from a man in his fifties or sixties with acute or convalescent COVID-19.

The chain carries TRBV27 and TRBJ2-1, with TRBD2 matching 8 bases. The CDR3 loop spans 16 amino acids. J lost 7 bases, V lost 6 bases, and 14 bases had no gene match. Germline V lookup: CDR1 MNHEY, CDR2 SMNVEV (reference sequence). The CDR3 loop reads CASSRPRAGDRNEQFF. The CDR3 region has the DNA TGTGCCAGCAGCCGTCCTCGAGCGGGAGACAGGAATGAGCAGTTCTTC.

This clone came up once. The CDR3 bases are TGTGCCAGTAGGGACACCGAGAACACTGAAGCTTTCTTT. Protein: CASRDTENTEAFF. The chain employs TRBV19 and TRBJ1-1, with a possible D match to TRBD1 (5 bases). From germline, CDR1 is LNHDA and CDR2 SQIVND (reference sequence). V was trimmed by 6 bases and J by 1 base, leaving 9 bases between them. There are 13 residues in the CDR3. Drawing the rest from reference TRBV19 and TRBJ1-1, the complete variable domain is DGGITQSPKYLFRKEGQNVTLSCEQNLNHDAMYWYRQDPGQGLRLIYYSQIVNDFQKGDIAEGYSVSREKKESFPLTVTSAQKNPTAFYLCASRDTENTEAFFGQGTRLTVV.

The chain couples TRBV5-6 to TRBJ2-7, with TRBD1 identical over 7 bases. The J segment lost 11 bases and the V segment lost 2 bases, leaving 10 bases of the junction unmatched. This CDR3 is 13 amino acids long. Germline CDR1 is SGHDT and CDR2 is YYEEEE. The CDR3 here is CASSFGTAPIEYF. CDR3 nucleotides: TGTGCCAGCAGCTTTGGGACAGCCCCGATCGAGTACTTC.

A note on this clone: Distinct nucleotide sequences in the sample also encode this CDR3. V usage is TRBV19 and J usage is TRBJ1-5; perhaps TRBD1 as D (6 bases). Trimming shortened V by 5 bases and J by 7 bases, and 12 bases separated the two germline ends. The CDR3 runs 13 residues. Germline CDR1 and CDR2: LNHDA and SQIVND (reference sequence). DNA for the CDR3: TGTGCCAGTAGTCACCACAGGGAGCAGCCCCAGCATTTT. It yields the protein CASSHHREQPQHF.

The CDR3 region is CASSSHQPGLAGGEQYF. DNA of the CDR3: TGTGCCAGCAGCTCCCACCAACCGGGACTAGCGGGAGGGGAGCAGTACTTC. The gene calls are TRBV7-9 and TRBJ2-7, with 16 bases lining up with TRBD2. The CDR3 consists of 17 residues. Looked up from germline, CDR1 is SEHNR and CDR2 is FQNEAQ (reference sequence). The V gene end was trimmed by 4 bases and the J gene end by 7 bases; junction bases not matched to a gene: 10.

The chain has TRBV11-3 and TRBJ1-1; the match to TRBD1 covers 7 bases. V shed 5 bases and J 1 base; nucleotides not matched to a gene: 10. Germline CDR1 SGHNT, CDR2 YENEEA. There are 16 residues in the CDR3. The CDR3 sequence: CASSLGQAGQNTEAFF. CDR3 nucleotides: TGTGCCAGCAGCCTCGGACAGGCTGGTCAGAACACTGAAGCTTTCTTT.

The sample holds a few counts of this clone. The genes are TRBV27 and TRBJ2-7; 10 bases line up with TRBD2. Germline CDR1 is MNHEY and CDR2 is SMNVEV (reference sequence). This CDR3 has 15 amino acids. V shed 3 bases and J 3 bases; nucleotides not matched to a gene: 5. The CDR3 spells CASSLSRTSGYEQYF. In nucleotides, the CDR3 is TGTGCCAGCAGTTTGTCTCGGACTAGCGGCTACGAGCAGTACTTC.

The chain recombines TRBV10-3 with TRBJ1-6, with 7 bases aligning to TRBD1. With 2 bases clipped from V and 10 bases from J, the junction kept 11 bases outside the gene matches. The germline CDR1 and CDR2 sequences are ENHRY and SYGVKD. The CDR3 is 16 amino acids. CDR3 DNA: TGTGCCATCAGTGAGCCGGGACAGACCTCTCGGTCACCCCTCCACTTT. This gives the protein CAISEPGQTSRSPLHF.

This clone was seen only a few times. This chain connects TRBV24-1 to TRBJ1-5; 7 bases match TRBD1. Trimming removed 7 bases from V and 6 bases from J; junction bases left unmatched: 14. Germline V gene data show CDR1 as KGHDR and CDR2 as SFDVKD. The length of the CDR3 is 16 residues. Here the CDR3 DNA reads TGTGCCACCAGGGGGGTCCAGGGGGGCGCGGGTCAGCCCCAGCATTTT. It is translated as CATRGVQGGAGQPQHF.

This clone appeared a single time. The genes are TRBV19 and TRBJ1-2; D is unresolved. Trimming stripped 7 bases from V and 3 bases from J, with 6 bases between. CDR3 size: 11 residues. Germline values: CDR1 LNHDA, CDR2 SQIVND (reference sequence). CDR3 region: CASKTYYGYTF. Here the CDR3 DNA reads TGTGCCAGTAAGACTTACTATGGCTACACCTTC.

The CDR3 DNA sequence: TGCGCCAGCAGCCAAGGGGGAGGGATGAACACTGAAGCTTTCTTT. Its translation: CASSQGGGMNTEAFF. V gene TRBV5-1 combines with J gene TRBJ1-1, with D possibly TRBD1 on 6 matching bases. The CDR3 covers 15 residues. Trimming left V 4 bases short and J 0 bases short, with 13 bases between. Germline V lookup: CDR1 SGHRS, CDR2 YFSETQ.

The rearrangement uses TRBV9 and TRBJ1-1; possible D gene TRBD1, 5 bases. The V end was cut by 4 bases, the J end by 0 bases, with 16 bases between. The CDR3 sequence is 16 residues long. Looked up from germline, CDR1 is SGDLS and CDR2 is YYNGEE. Here the CDR3 DNA reads TGTGCCAGCAGCTCCAGGGTGGGGGGGGTGAACACTGAAGCTTTCTTT. Amino acid sequence: CASSSRVGGVNTEAFF.

This clone was detected only once. This chain links TRBV4-1 with TRBJ2-5, with 9 bases that match TRBD1. The germline V gene has CDR1 MGHRA and CDR2 YSYEKL. The CDR3 has 17 amino acids. V lost 3 bases to trimming and J lost 4 bases; unmatched junction nucleotides: 12. For the CDR3, the DNA is TGCGCCAGCAGCCAGGCACAGGGGGCCGTTCGGGGAGAGACCCAGTACTTC. Translation gives CASSQAQGAVRGETQYF.

The chain couples TRBV10-3 to TRBJ1-6; D is uncertain. V was trimmed by 4 bases and J by 9 bases, leaving 13 bases between them. CDR1 is ENHRY and CDR2 is SYGVKD in the germline V gene. This CDR3 is built from 14 residues. DNA of the CDR3: TGTGCCATCAGTGGGGCAGGCGCGGGTTCACCCCTCCACTTT. Translated, it gives CAISGAGAGSPLHF.

The V gene is TRBV6-1, the J gene TRBJ1-4; 8 positions match TRBD1. The CDR3 sequence is 17 residues long. The V gene end was trimmed by 4 bases and the J gene end by 3 bases; junction bases not matched to a gene: 10. Germline CDR1 and CDR2: MNHNS and SASEGT. As DNA, the CDR3 is TGTGCCAGCAGTGCTCCGACCGGGACAGGCTCTAATGAAAAACTGTTTTTT. Translating gives CASSAPTGTGSNEKLFF.

The rearrangement joins TRBV2 to TRBJ2-4; the match to TRBD1 covers 8 bases. With 2 bases clipped from V and 1 base from J, the junction kept 10 bases outside the gene matches. Germline CDR1 SNHLY, CDR2 FYNNEI. This CDR3 comprises 18 residues. DNA for the CDR3: TGTGCCAGCAGTGAACCGGGACAGGCTTCAGTTGCCAAAAACATTCAGTACTTC. It codes for CASSEPGQASVAKNIQYF.

V usage is TRBV7-8 and J usage is TRBJ1-4, with 11 bases that match TRBD1. CDR1 is SGHVS, CDR2 FQNEAQ, per germline. CDR3 size: 18 residues. The J segment lost 3 bases and the V segment lost 5 bases, leaving 11 bases of the junction unmatched. The CDR3 is CASSGRTGGVEANEKLFF. Here the CDR3 DNA reads TGTGCCAGCAGCGGGCGGACAGGGGGCGTCGAGGCTAATGAAAAACTGTTTTTT.

The chain has TRBV5-8 and TRBJ1-5; D may be TRBD1 (6 bases). Germline loops: CDR1 SGHTS, CDR2 YDEGEE. CDR3 length equals 19 residues. The V end was cut by 5 bases, the J end by 5 bases, with 29 bases between. CDR3 nucleotide sequence: TGTGCCAGCAGAATCCAGCGAAGACATCGGGGGGCCGAATATCAGCCCCAGCATTTT. As protein: CASRIQRRHRGAEYQPQHF.

With regard to this clone: Other DNA sequences in this specimen translate into the identical CDR3. The chain recombines TRBV4-3 with TRBJ1-6, with 7 positions matching TRBD1. The junction had 9 bases not matched to a gene; V was cut back by 3 bases and J by 10 bases. The CDR3 is 15 residues long. Germline V gene lookup returns CDR1 LGHNA and CDR2 YSLEER. CDR3 nucleotide sequence: TGCGCCAGCAGCCAGGGCGGGGACAGATCGTCACCCCTCCACTTT. Amino acid sequence: CASSQGGDRSSPLHF.

The genes are TRBV9 and TRBJ2-3, with D perhaps TRBD1 (5 bases). In germline, CDR1 is SGDLS, CDR2 YYNGEE. CDR3 length: 14 residues. V was shortened by 3 bases and J by 2 bases, with 10 bases between the two germline ends. The CDR3 DNA reads TGTGCCAGCAGCGGGGCAGGGCACACAGATACGCAGTATTTT. Protein product: CASSGAGHTDTQYF.

The J gene is TRBJ1-4, the V gene TRBV25-1; a possible D gene is TRBD1 (5 bases). CDR1 and CDR2 (germline): MGHDK, SYGVNS. V was shortened by 11 bases and J by 5 bases, with 12 bases between the two germline ends. The CDR3 has 12 amino acids. The CDR3 reads CAARGNNEKLFF. For the CDR3, the DNA is TGTGCCGCCCGGGGGAACAATGAAAAACTGTTTTTT.

The chain links TRBV4-3 to TRBJ2-6; D unclear. The CDR3 consists of 16 residues. Per germline, CDR1 LGHNA and CDR2 YSLEER. Trimming removed 4 bases from V and 0 bases from J, with 10 bases in between. CDR3 protein: CASSPQVSSGANVLTF. The CDR3 bases are TGCGCCAGCAGCCCGCAGGTCTCCTCTGGGGCCAACGTCCTGACTTTC.

The rearrangement links TRBV30 to TRBJ2-7; 7 nucleotides align to TRBD1. Germline-derived CDR1 and CDR2 are GTSNPN and SVGIG (reference sequence). The CDR3 extends over 14 amino acids. J gave up 2 bases and V 3 bases, and 7 bases lay outside the gene matches. The CDR3 here is CAWSLLDRPYEQYF. CDR3 coding DNA: TGTGCCTGGAGCCTACTGGACAGGCCCTACGAGCAGTACTTC.